This T cell receptor beta chain was captured by sequencing in a study of T-cell memory formation after mild COVID-19. Study-wide findings and caveats: Nothing showed for sure that second-wave clones peaking on day 37 were SARS-CoV-2 specific. Largely, contracting CD4+ clones fell within CM and EM, and contracting CD8+ clones within EMRA.

Constant-segment primers and 5'RACE yielded cDNA libraries for TCR alpha and TCR beta, each carrying sample barcodes and UMIs. TCRdb redid the calling of the 5' RACE reads with MiXCR, one entry per CDR3 protein. Of tens of thousands of distinct CDR3 sequences in the sample, roughly a sixth are singletons; the top ten hold 25% to 35%. V shed 4 bases, J shed 5 bases, and the junction held 10 bases outside the gene matches. This CDR3 has 15 amino acids. Germline lookup yields CDR1 MGHRA and CDR2 YSYEKL. As concerns this clonotype: Its antigen is still unknown.

This receptor was taken from an adult woman who had mild COVID-19 (a few samples of this study predate the infection). Cell type and time point are not known. The chain recombines TRBV4-1 with TRBJ2-5; 7 nucleotides match TRBD2. The sequenced sample was PBMCs or a T cell subset sorted from them (not recorded which). The CDR3 region has the DNA TGCGCCAGCAGCCTTCCGGGACTACCTCGGGAGACCCAGTACTTC. Translation: CASSLPGLPRETQYF.